The present T cell receptor beta chain was sequenced within a study of hypomethylating agent response in myelodysplastic syndrome. The CDR3 runs to 20 residues. Per the germline V gene, CDR1 is KGHSH and CDR2 is LQKENI. Trimming removed 5 bases at V and 1 base at J, with 24 bases between. Sequenced by immunoSEQ multiplex PCR; TCRdb stores in-frame clones only, minus some. The top ten clones hold approximately 18% of a sample with approximately 1,600 clones, about four fifths of them seen once. The V and J genes are TRBV18 and TRBJ1-6, with D perhaps matching TRBD1 (6 bases). The specimen was bone marrow, collected before or after starting hypomethylating agent treatment for myelodysplastic syndrome (not recorded which). This clonotype was obtained from a human donor with myelodysplastic syndrome. The CDR3 reads CASSTIGQIFGDSYNSPLHF. For the CDR3, the DNA is TGTGCCAGCTCAACAATCGGACAGATCTTCGGGGATTCCTATAATTCACCCCTCCACTTT. Full variable domain (rest looked up from reference TRBV18 and TRBJ1-6): NAGVMQNPRHLVRRRGQEARLRCSPMKGHSHVYWYRQLPEEGLKFMVYLQKENIIDESGMPKERFSAEFPKEGPSILRIQQVVRGDSAAYFCASSTIGQIFGDSYNSPLHFGNGTRLTVT.